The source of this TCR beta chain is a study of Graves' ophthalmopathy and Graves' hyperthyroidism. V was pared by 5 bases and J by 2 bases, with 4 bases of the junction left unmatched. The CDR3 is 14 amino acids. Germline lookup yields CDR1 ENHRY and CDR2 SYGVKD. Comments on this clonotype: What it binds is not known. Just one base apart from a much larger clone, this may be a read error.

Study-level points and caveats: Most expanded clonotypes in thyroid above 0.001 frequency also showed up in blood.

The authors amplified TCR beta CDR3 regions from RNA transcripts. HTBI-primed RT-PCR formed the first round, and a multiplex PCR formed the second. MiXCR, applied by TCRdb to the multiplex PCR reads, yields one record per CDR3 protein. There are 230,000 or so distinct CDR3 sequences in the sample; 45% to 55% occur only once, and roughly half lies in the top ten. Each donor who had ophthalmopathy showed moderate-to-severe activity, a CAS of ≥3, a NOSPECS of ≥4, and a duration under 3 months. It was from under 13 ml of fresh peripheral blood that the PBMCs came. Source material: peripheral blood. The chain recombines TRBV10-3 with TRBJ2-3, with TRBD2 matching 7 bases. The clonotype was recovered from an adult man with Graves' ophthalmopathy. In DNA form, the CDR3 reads TGTGCCATCAGTATGGCGGGAGACACAGATACGCAGTATTTT. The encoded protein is CAISMAGDTDTQYF.